This TCR beta chain was obtained from a study of T cell responses to AZD1222 COVID-19 vaccine. Deletions cut 0 bases from V and 11 bases from J, with 13 bases between. Germline lookup yields CDR1 MNHEY and CDR2 SVGAGI. The CDR3 is 13 residues long. Profiled with immunoSEQ multiplex PCR; TCRdb holds only in-frame clones, not every one. The sample gives about 130,000 clones, approximately 85% of which show up once; around 1.6% is in the top ten. The sequence came from an adult in good health. Sequenced material: peripheral blood, taken on day 0 of AZD1222 vaccination. This chain connects TRBV6-5 to TRBJ1-1; D is uncertain. CDR3 in amino acids: CASSYSSLTPAFF. The DNA of the CDR3 is TGTGCCAGCAGTTACTCCTCCCTGACCCCGGCTTTCTTT.